Reported below is one T cell receptor (beta chain). This entry is derived from a study of blood T cell repertoires in COVID-19. Sequencing was performed with immunoSEQ multiplex PCR; in TCRdb, only in-frame clones are kept and a portion is missing. The sample carries around 84,000 clones, approximately 86% recorded once. The germline CDR1 and CDR2 sequences are SGHTA and FQGNSA. The CDR3 consists of 15 residues. Unmatched junction bases numbered 5, after V lost 6 bases and J lost 4 bases. This receptor was taken from a man aged 80 or over with active or convalescent COVID-19. The sample comprised peripheral blood. The chain links TRBV7-2 to TRBJ2-1, with 11 bases fitting TRBD2. The CDR3 spells CASRRTSGRYNEQFF. The DNA of the CDR3 is TGTGCCAGCAGACGCACTAGCGGGAGATACAATGAGCAGTTCTTC.